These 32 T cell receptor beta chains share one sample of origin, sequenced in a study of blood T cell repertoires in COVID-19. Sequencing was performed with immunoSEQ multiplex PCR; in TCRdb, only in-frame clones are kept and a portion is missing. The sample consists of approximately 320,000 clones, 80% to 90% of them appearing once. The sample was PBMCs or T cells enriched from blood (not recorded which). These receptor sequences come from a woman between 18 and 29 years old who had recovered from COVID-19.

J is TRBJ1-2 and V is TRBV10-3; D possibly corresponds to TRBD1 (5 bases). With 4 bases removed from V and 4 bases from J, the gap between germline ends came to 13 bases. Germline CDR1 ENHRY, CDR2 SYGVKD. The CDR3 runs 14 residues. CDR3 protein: CAISVQGRAYGYTF. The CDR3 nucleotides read TGTGCCATCAGTGTCCAGGGCCGTGCCTATGGCTACACCTTC.

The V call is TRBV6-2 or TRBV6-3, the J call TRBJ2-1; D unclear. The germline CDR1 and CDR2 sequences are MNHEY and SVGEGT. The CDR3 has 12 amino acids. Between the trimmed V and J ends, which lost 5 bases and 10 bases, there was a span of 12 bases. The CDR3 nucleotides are TGTGCCAGCAGTACCGAGCTGTCCGAGCAGTTCTTC. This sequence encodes CASSTELSEQFF.

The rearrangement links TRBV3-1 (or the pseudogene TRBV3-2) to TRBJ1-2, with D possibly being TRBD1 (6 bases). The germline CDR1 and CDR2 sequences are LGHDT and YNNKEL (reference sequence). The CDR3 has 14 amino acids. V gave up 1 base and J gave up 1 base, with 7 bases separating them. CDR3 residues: CASSQARGNYGYTF. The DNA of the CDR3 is TGTGCCAGCAGCCAAGCCAGGGGTAACTATGGCTACACCTTC.

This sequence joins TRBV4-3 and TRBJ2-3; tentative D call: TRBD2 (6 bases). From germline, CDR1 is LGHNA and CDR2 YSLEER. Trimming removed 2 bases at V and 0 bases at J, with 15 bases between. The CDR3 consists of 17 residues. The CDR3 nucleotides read TGCGCCAGCAGCCAATACCTGCCGGGGGTGAGCACAGATACGCAGTATTTT. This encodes CASSQYLPGVSTDTQYF.

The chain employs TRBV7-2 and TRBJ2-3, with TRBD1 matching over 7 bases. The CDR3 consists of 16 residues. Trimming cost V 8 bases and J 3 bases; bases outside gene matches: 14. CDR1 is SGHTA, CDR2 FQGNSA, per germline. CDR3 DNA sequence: TGTGCCAGCGGGACAGCCGTGGTACGGGTGACAGATACGCAGTATTTT. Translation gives CASGTAVVRVTDTQYF.

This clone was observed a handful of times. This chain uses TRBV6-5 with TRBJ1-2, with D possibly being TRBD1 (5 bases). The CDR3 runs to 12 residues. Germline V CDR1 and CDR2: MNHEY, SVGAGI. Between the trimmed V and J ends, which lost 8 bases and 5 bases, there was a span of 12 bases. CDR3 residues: CASRRGGYGYTF. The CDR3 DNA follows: TGTGCCAGCCGGCGGGGGGGTTATGGCTACACCTTC.

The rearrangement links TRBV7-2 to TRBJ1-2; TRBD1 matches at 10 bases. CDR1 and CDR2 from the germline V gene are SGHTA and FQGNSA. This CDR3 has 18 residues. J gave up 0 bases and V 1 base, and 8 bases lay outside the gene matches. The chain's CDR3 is CASSLGTGGSLANYGYTF. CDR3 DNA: TGTGCCAGCAGCTTAGGGACAGGGGGATCCCTAGCTAACTATGGCTACACCTTC.

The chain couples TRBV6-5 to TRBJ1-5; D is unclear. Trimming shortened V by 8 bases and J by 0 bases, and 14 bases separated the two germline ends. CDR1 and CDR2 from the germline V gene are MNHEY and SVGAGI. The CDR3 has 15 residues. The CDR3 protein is CASVREGYSNQPQHF. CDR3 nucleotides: TGTGCCAGCGTTAGGGAGGGATATAGCAATCAGCCCCAGCATTTT.

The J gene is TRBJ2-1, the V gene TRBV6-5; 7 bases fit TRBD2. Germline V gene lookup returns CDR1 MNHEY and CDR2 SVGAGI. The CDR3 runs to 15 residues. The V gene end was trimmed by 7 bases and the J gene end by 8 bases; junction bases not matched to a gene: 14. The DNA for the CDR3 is TGTGCCAGCACCCGATTTAGCGGCCGGGGGGATGAGCAGTTCTTC. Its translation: CASTRFSGRGDEQFF.

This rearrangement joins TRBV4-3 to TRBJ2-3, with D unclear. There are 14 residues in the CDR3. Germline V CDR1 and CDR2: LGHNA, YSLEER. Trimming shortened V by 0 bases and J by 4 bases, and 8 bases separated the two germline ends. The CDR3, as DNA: TGCGCCAGCAGCCAAGATACAGCTTCAGATACGCAGTATTTT. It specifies CASSQDTASDTQYF.

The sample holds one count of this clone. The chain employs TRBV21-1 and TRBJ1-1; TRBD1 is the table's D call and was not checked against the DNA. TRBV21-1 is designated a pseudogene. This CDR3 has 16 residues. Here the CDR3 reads CASSTAHDRANTEAFF. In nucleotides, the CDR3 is TGTGCCAGCAGCACTGCCCACGACAGGGCGAACACTGAAGCTTTCTTT.

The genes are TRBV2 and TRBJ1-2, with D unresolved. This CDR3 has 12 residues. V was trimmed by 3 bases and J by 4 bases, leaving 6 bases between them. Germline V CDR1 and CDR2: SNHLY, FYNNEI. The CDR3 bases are TGTGCCAGCAGTGACAGAAGCTATGGCTACACCTTC. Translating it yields CASSDRSYGYTF.

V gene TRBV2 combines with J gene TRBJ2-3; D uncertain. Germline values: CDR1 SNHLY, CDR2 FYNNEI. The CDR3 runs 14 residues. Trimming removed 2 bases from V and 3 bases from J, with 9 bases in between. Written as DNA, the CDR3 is TGTGCCAGCAGTGAATTCCGTCTAACAGATACGCAGTATTTT. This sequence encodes CASSEFRLTDTQYF.

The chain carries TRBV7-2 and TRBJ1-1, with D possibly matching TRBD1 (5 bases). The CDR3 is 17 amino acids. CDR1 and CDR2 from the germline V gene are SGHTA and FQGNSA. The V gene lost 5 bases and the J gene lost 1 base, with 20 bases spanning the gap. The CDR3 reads CASSRKRGEAKNTEAFF. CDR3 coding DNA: TGTGCCAGCAGCCGTAAACGAGGGGAGGCGAAGAACACTGAAGCTTTCTTT.

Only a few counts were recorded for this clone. In DNA, the CDR3 is TGTGCCAGCAGTTCGTGGCAGGGGGCAGTCAGTTCCGGGGAGCTGTTTTTT. It encodes CASSSWQGAVSSGELFF. V and J are TRBV6-2 or TRBV6-3 and TRBJ2-2; TRBD1 matches at 8 bases. This CDR3 is 17 amino acids long. V lost 4 bases and J lost 6; bases outside the gene matches: 13. Germline V gene lookup returns CDR1 MNHEY and CDR2 SVGEGT.

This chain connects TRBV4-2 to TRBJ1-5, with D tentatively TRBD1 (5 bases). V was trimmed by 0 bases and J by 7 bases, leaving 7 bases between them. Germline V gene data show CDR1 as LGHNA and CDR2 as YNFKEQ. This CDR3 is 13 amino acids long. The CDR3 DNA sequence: TGTGCCAGCAGCCAAGAAAGGGGCCAGCCCCAGCATTTT. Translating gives CASSQERGQPQHF.

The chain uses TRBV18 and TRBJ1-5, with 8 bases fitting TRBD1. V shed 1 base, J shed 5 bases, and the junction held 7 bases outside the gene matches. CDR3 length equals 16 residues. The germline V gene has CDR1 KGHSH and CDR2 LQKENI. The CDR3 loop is CASSPLGQAGDQPQHF. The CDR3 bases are TGTGCCAGCTCACCACTGGGACAGGCCGGCGATCAGCCCCAGCATTTT.

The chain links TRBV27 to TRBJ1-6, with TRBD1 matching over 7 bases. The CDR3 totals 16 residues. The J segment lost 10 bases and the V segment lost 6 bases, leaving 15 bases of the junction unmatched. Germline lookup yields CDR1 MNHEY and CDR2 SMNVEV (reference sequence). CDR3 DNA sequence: TGTGCCAGCAGCTCCGCCCTCGACAGGGACGGATCACCCCTCCACTTT. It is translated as CASSSALDRDGSPLHF.

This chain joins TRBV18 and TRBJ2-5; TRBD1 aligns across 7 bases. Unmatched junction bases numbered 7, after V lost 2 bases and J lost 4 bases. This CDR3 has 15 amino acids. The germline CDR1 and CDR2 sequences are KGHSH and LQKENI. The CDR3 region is CASSPRSDRAETQYF. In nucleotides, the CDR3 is TGTGCCAGCTCACCAAGATCCGACAGGGCAGAGACCCAGTACTTC.

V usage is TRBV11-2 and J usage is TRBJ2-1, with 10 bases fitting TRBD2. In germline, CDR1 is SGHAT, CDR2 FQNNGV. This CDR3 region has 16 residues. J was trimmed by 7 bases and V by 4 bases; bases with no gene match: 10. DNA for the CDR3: TGTGCCAGCAGCTCCAGTGGCGGGACTAGCGTAAATGAGCAGTTCTTC. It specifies CASSSSGGTSVNEQFF.

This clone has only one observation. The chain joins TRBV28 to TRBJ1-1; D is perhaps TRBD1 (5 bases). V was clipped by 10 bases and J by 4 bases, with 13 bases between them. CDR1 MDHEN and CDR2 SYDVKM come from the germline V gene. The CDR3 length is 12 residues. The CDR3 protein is CATSGGSTEAFF. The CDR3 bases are TGTGCCACGAGCGGGGGGAGCACTGAAGCTTTCTTT. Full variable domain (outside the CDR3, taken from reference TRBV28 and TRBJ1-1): DVKVTQSSRYLVKRTGEKVFLECVQDMDHENMFWYRQDPGLGLRLIYFSYDVKMKEKGDIPEGYSVSREKKERFSLILESASTNQTSMYLCATSGGSTEAFFGQGTRLTVV.

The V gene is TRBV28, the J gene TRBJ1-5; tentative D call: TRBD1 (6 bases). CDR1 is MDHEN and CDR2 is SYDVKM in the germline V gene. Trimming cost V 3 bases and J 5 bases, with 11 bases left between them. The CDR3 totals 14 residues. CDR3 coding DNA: TGTGCCAGCAGTTTTGGGTCAGGGGATCAGCCCCAGCATTTT. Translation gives CASSFGSGDQPQHF.

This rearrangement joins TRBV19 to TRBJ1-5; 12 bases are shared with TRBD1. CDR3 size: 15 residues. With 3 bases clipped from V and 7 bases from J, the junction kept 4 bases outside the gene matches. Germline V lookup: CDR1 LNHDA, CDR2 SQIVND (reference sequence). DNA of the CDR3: TGTGCCAGTAGTATGGGACAGGGGGCGAGACAGCCCCAGCATTTT. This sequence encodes CASSMGQGARQPQHF.

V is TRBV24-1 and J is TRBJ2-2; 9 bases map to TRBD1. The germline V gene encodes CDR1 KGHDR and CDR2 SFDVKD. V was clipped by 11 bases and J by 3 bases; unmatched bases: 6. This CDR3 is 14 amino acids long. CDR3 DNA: TGTGCCAGTTGGACAGGGGAGGACACCGGGGAGCTGTTTTTT. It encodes CASWTGEDTGELFF.

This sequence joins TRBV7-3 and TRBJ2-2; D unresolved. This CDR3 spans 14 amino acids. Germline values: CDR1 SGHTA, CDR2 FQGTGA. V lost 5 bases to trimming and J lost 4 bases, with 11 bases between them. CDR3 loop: CASSPPRGTGELFF. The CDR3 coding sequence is TGTGCCAGCAGCCCCCCACGAGGCACCGGGGAGCTGTTTTTT. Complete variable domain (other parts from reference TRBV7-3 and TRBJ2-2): GAGVSQTPSNKVTEKGKYVELRCDPISGHTALYWYRQSLGQGPEFLIYFQGTGAADDSGLPNDRFFAVRPEGSVSTLKIQRTERGDSAVYLCASSPPRGTGELFFGEGSRLTVL.

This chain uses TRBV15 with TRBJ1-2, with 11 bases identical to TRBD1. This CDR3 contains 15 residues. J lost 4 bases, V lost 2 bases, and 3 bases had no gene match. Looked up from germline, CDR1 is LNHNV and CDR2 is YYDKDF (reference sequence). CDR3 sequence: CATSRPGTGGYGYTF. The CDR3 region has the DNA TGTGCCACCAGCAGACCGGGGACAGGGGGCTATGGCTACACCTTC.

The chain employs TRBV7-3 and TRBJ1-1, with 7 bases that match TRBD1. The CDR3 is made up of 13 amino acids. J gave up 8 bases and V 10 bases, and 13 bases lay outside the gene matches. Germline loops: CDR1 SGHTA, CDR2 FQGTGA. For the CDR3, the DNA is TGTGCCAACGACCCTACAGGGGTAGCCGAAGCTTTCTTT. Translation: CANDPTGVAEAFF. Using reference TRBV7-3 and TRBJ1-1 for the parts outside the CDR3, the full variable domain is GAGVSQTPSNKVTEKGKYVELRCDPISGHTALYWYRQSLGQGPEFLIYFQGTGAADDSGLPNDRFFAVRPEGSVSTLKIQRTERGDSAVYLCANDPTGVAEAFFGQGTRLTVV.

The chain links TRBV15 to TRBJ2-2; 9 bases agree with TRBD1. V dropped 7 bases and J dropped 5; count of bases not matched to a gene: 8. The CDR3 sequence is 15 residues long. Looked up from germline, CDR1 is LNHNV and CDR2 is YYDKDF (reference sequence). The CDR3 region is CATNSGQGETGELFF. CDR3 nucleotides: TGTGCCACCAACTCGGGACAGGGAGAAACCGGGGAGCTGTTTTTT.

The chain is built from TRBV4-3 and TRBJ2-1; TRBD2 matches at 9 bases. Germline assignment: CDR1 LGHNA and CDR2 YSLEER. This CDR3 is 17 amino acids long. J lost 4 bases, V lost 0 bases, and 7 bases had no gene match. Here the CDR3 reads CASSQDQPSGKYNEQFF. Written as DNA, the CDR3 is TGCGCCAGCAGCCAAGATCAGCCTAGCGGGAAGTACAATGAGCAGTTCTTC.

CDR3 sequence: CATSRDGRTGGTGELFF. In DNA, the CDR3 is TGTGCCACCAGCAGGGACGGTAGGACAGGGGGCACCGGGGAGCTGTTTTTT. The rearrangement joins TRBV15 to TRBJ2-2, with TRBD1 matching over 10 bases. V was clipped by 3 bases and J by 4 bases; unmatched bases: 8. This CDR3 has 17 residues. Germline V gives CDR1 LNHNV, CDR2 YYDKDF (reference sequence).

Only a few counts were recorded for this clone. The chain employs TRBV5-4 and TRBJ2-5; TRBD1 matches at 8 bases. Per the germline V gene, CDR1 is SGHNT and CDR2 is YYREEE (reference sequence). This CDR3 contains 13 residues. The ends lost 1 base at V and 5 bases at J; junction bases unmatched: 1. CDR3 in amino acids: CASSLRTGETQYF. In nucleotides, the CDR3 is TGTGCCAGCAGCTTGCGGACAGGGGAGACCCAGTACTTC.

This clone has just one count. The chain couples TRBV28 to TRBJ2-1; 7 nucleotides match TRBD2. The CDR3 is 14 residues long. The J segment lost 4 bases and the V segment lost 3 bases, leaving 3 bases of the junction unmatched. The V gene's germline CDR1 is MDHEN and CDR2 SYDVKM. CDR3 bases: TGTGCCAGCAGTTTGACTAGCAGATACAATGAGCAGTTCTTC. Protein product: CASSLTSRYNEQFF.